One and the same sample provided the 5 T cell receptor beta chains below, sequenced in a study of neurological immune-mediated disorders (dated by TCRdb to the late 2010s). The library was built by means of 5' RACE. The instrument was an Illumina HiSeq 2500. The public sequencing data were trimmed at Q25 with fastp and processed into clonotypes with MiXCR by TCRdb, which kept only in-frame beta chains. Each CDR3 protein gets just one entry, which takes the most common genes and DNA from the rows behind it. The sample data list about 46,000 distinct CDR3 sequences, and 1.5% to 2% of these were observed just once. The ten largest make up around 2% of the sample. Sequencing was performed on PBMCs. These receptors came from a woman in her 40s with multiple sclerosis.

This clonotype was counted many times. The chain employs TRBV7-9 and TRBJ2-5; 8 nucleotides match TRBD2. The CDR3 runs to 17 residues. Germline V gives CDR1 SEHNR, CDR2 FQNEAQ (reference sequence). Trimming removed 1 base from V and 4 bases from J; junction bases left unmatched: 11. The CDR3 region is CASSLVFSGDARETQYF. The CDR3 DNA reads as TGTGCCAGCAGCTTAGTATTTAGCGGGGATGCTCGAGAGACCCAGTACTTC.

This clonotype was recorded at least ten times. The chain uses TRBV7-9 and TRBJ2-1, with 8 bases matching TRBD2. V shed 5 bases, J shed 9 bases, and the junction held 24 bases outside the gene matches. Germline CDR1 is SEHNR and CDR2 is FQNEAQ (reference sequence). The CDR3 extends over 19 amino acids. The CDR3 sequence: CASSLSRFRAGVRPTEQFF. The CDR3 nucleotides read TGTGCCAGCAGCCTAAGTCGGTTTAGAGCGGGGGTTCGTCCCACTGAGCAGTTCTTC.

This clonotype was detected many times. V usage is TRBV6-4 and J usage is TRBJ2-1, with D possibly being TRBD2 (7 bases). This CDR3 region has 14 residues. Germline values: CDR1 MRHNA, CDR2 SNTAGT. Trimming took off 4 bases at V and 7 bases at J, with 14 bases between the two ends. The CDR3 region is CASSARGGPNEQFF. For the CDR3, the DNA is TGTGCCAGCAGTGCTCGCGGGGGCCCGAATGAGCAGTTCTTC.

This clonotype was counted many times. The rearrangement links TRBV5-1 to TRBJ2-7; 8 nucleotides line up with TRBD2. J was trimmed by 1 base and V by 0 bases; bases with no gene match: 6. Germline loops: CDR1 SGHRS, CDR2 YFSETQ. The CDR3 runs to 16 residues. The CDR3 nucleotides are TGCGCCAGCAGCTTGGGGCGGGGGGCGACTTCCTACGAGCAGTACTTC. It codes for CASSLGRGATSYEQYF.

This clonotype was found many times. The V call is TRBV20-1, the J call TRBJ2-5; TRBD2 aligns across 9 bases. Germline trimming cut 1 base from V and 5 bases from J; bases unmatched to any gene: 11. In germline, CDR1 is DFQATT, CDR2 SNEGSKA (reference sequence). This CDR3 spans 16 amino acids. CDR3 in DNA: TGCAGTGCTAGAGGAAGTAGCGGGGGTAACTTGGAGACCCAGTACTTC. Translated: CSARGSSGGNLETQYF.